These 32 T cell receptor beta chains were all obtained from the same sample, sequenced in a study of cytomegalovirus exposure and HLA in healthy donors. Amplification used 60 Vbeta primers and 13 Jbeta primers. Using immunoSEQ multiplex PCR, the repertoire was profiled, and TCRdb retains in-frame clones only, with some absent. The repertoire holds under 150,000 clones, with about 74% as singletons. What was sequenced was PBMCs. The source of these receptors is a woman aged 35 to 49 in good health and CMV-seronegative.

The V gene is TRBV30, the J gene TRBJ2-4, with 7 bases matching TRBD2. V shed 1 base, J shed 7 bases, and the junction held 1 base outside the gene matches. Germline V lookup: CDR1 GTSNPN, CDR2 SVGIG (reference sequence). The CDR3 totals 12 residues. The CDR3 DNA reads as TGTGCCTGGAGTGGGGGGGGGAACATTCAGTACTTC. It translates to CAWSGGGNIQYF. Full variable domain (outside the CDR3, taken from reference TRBV30 and TRBJ2-4): SQTIHQWPATLVQPVGSPLSLECTVEGTSNPNLYWYRQAAGRGLQLLFYSVGIGQISSEVPQNLSASRPQDRQFILSSKKLLLSDSGFYLCAWSGGGNIQYFGAGTRLSVL.

J is TRBJ2-7 and V is TRBV9; the match to TRBD2 covers 11 bases. This CDR3 comprises 17 residues. Losses at the gene ends were 0 bases for V and 0 bases for J; bases not matched to a gene: 5. From germline, CDR1 is SGDLS and CDR2 YYNGEE. The CDR3 DNA reads TGTGCCAGCAGCGTAGGTAGCGGGGGGGTATACTCCTACGAGCAGTACTTC. It encodes CASSVGSGGVYSYEQYF.

The chain couples TRBV30 to TRBJ2-5, with 8 bases lining up with TRBD2. Germline-derived CDR1 and CDR2 are GTSNPN and SVGIG (reference sequence). The CDR3 spans 13 residues. Trimming removed 2 bases from V and 5 bases from J; junction bases left unmatched: 4. The CDR3 nucleotides are TGTGCCTGGAGTAGCGGGAGCGGGGAGACCCAGTACTTC. The encoded protein is CAWSSGSGETQYF.

This clone was detected only a few times. The chain combines TRBV7-8 with TRBJ1-3, with D unresolved. The CDR3 has 17 amino acids. The germline V gene has CDR1 SGHVS and CDR2 FQNEAQ. Trimming pared 2 bases from V and 0 bases from J, leaving 14 bases between. The CDR3 here is CASSLTGVGISGNTIYF. The CDR3, as DNA: TGTGCCAGCAGCTTAACGGGAGTAGGGATCTCTGGAAACACCATATATTTT.

J is TRBJ2-7 and V is TRBV18, with a possible D match to TRBD1 (6 bases). This CDR3 has 16 amino acids. The V end lost 2 bases, the J end lost 1 base, and 15 bases lay between the germline ends. CDR1 KGHSH and CDR2 LQKENI come from the germline V gene. The chain's CDR3 is CASSPLASGTSYEQYF. Written as DNA, the CDR3 is TGTGCCAGCTCACCATTAGCCTCCGGGACATCCTACGAGCAGTACTTC.

This chain links TRBV30 with TRBJ1-1, with 8 bases identical to TRBD1. Looked up from germline, CDR1 is GTSNPN and CDR2 is SVGIG (reference sequence). The CDR3 has 12 residues. V trimming: 5 bases; J trimming: 1 base; junction bases outside the gene matches: 0. The CDR3 DNA follows: TGTGCCTGGGGACAGGGGAACACTGAAGCTTTCTTT. It specifies CAWGQGNTEAFF.

The rearrangement links TRBV18 to TRBJ2-3; TRBD2 matches 10 bases. The germline V gene has CDR1 KGHSH and CDR2 LQKENI. This CDR3 comprises 17 residues. With V trimmed by 6 bases and J by 4 bases, 13 bases remained unmatched. The CDR3 spells CASSPNQAGGGSDTQYF. The DNA for the CDR3 is TGTGCCAGCTCTCCCAATCAAGCGGGAGGGGGCTCAGATACGCAGTATTTT.

The chain uses TRBV28 and TRBJ1-5; 8 nucleotides align to TRBD1. Germline trimming cut 6 bases from V and 2 bases from J; bases unmatched to any gene: 3. This CDR3 is 14 amino acids long. Germline CDR1 and CDR2: MDHEN and SYDVKM. CDR3 sequence (DNA): TGTGCCAGCAGGCAGGGGGCTCGCAATCAGCCCCAGCATTTT. Residues: CASRQGARNQPQHF.

This clone was observed once. The chain has TRBV5-1 and TRBJ2-6; D unresolved. Trimming removed 3 bases at V and 0 bases at J, with 13 bases between. This CDR3 region has 17 residues. Germline CDR1 is SGHRS and CDR2 is YFSETQ. CDR3 in amino acids: CASSSQAIISGANVLTF. The CDR3 DNA sequence: TGCGCCAGCAGCTCGCAGGCTATTATCTCTGGGGCCAACGTCCTGACTTTC.

This chain links TRBV7-2 with TRBJ2-2; D possibly corresponds to TRBD1 (6 bases). CDR3 length: 16 residues. Germline CDR1 and CDR2: SGHTA and FQGNSA. V was shortened by 2 bases and J by 4 bases, with 14 bases between the two germline ends. In DNA, the CDR3 is TGTGCCAGCAGCTTATTTGGGACAACGTCCACCGGGGAGCTGTTTTTT. The encoded protein is CASSLFGTTSTGELFF.

This clone showed up just once. The chain's CDR3 is CASAERQTGELFF. The DNA for the CDR3 is TGCGCCAGTGCGGAGCGGCAGACCGGGGAGCTGTTTTTT. V and J are TRBV10-1 and TRBJ2-2; possibly TRBD2 for D (5 bases). CDR1 and CDR2 from the germline V gene are WNHNN and SYGVQD (reference sequence). V gave up 9 bases and J gave up 5 bases, with 13 bases separating them. The CDR3 is 13 residues long.

The chain carries TRBV5-4 and TRBJ1-2; 7 bases match TRBD1. Germline trimming cut 4 bases from V and 3 bases from J; bases unmatched to any gene: 15. This CDR3 contains 17 residues. Looked up from germline, CDR1 is SGHNT and CDR2 is YYREEE (reference sequence). The CDR3, as DNA: TGTGCCAGCAGCGGTTTTAGAGCCGGGACAGCTTACTATGGCTACACCTTC. As protein: CASSGFRAGTAYYGYTF.

This chain uses TRBV28 with TRBJ1-1; D ambiguous. Germline V gene sequence: CDR1 MDHEN, CDR2 SYDVKM. The CDR3 is 16 amino acids. Trimming removed 7 bases from V and 4 bases from J, with 22 bases in between. In nucleotides, the CDR3 is TGTGCCAGCACTCCCCGCGGGATCGACTGGGGCACTGAAGCTTTCTTT. Encoded protein: CASTPRGIDWGTEAFF.

The genes are TRBV6-1 and TRBJ1-2, with 7 bases identical to TRBD1. Germline V gives CDR1 MNHNS, CDR2 SASEGT. The V and J ends lost 7 bases and 7 bases, in that order; junction bases with no gene match: 9. CDR3 length: 13 amino acids. CDR3 region: CASTPRDSGGYTF. The DNA for the CDR3 is TGTGCCAGCACTCCCCGGGACAGTGGTGGCTACACCTTC.

V gene TRBV11-2 combines with J gene TRBJ2-5; the D gene is possibly TRBD1 (5 bases). CDR3 length equals 16 residues. Germline V gene lookup returns CDR1 SGHAT and CDR2 FQNNGV. Between the trimmed V and J ends, which lost 1 base and 1 base, there was a span of 13 bases. The CDR3 region is CASSLGSGMGQETQYF. CDR3 DNA: TGTGCCAGCAGCTTAGGGTCAGGGATGGGCCAAGAGACCCAGTACTTC.

With regard to this clone: One end of the junction varies from germline; a read error may be responsible. The CDR3 DNA reads TGTGCCAGCAGCGTCCAGGGTGCACTTAATTCACCCCTCCACTTT. It codes for CASSVQGALNSPLHF. This sequence joins TRBV5-1 and TRBJ1-6, with a weak D call TRBD1 (5 bases). The germline CDR1 and CDR2 sequences are SGHRS and YFSETQ. This CDR3 is built from 15 residues. Full variable domain (outside the CDR3, taken from reference TRBV5-1 and TRBJ1-6): KAGVTQTPRYLIKTRGQQVTLSCSPISGHRSVSWYQQTPGQGLQFLFEYFSETQRNKGNFPGRFSGRQFSNSRSEMNVSTLELGDSALYLCASSVQGALNSPLHFGNGTRLTVT.

The CDR3 coding sequence is TGTGCCAGCAGCTTGGCCGGGGACAGGGGGGATGCCACTGAAGCTTTCTTT. Translation: CASSLAGDRGDATEAFF. The chain links TRBV5-6 to TRBJ1-1, with 11 bases matching TRBD1. After removal of 0 bases from V and 4 bases from J, the junction contained 8 bases not matched to a gene. Germline assignment: CDR1 SGHDT and CDR2 YYEEEE. The CDR3 runs to 17 residues.

The V call is TRBV19, the J call TRBJ1-5; 8 bases are shared with TRBD1. Germline lookup yields CDR1 LNHDA and CDR2 SQIVND (reference sequence). With 1 base clipped from V and 2 bases from J, the junction kept 4 bases outside the gene matches. The CDR3 spans 16 residues. CDR3 sequence: CASSIGQGRRNQPQHF. The DNA of the CDR3 is TGTGCCAGTAGTATAGGACAGGGGAGGCGCAATCAGCCCCAGCATTTT.

This chain joins TRBV27 and TRBJ1-2; TRBD1 is a possible D gene (6 bases). Germline lookup yields CDR1 MNHEY and CDR2 SMNVEV (reference sequence). This CDR3 spans 17 amino acids. Between the trimmed V and J ends, which lost 4 bases and 8 bases, there was a span of 26 bases. CDR3 sequence (DNA): TGTGCCAGCAGTTCACCCCAGGGACACCTAAGGGGCGAGGGCTACACCTTC. It translates to CASSSPQGHLRGEGYTF.

The rearrangement joins TRBV7-2 to TRBJ2-3, with 10 bases aligning to TRBD2. The CDR3 runs to 16 residues. Germline trimming cut 6 bases from V and 4 bases from J; bases unmatched to any gene: 10. Germline CDR1 is SGHTA and CDR2 is FQGNSA. The CDR3 region is CASSQRSGRVSDTQYF. The CDR3 DNA reads as TGTGCCAGCAGTCAACGAAGCGGGAGGGTATCAGATACGCAGTATTTT.

The chain employs TRBV2 and TRBJ1-5; possible D gene TRBD1, 6 bases. CDR1 is SNHLY, CDR2 FYNNEI, per germline. The CDR3 length is 13 residues. Trimming took 6 bases from V and 3 from J, leaving 9 bases between them. DNA for the CDR3: TGTGCCAGCAGGGGACAATCCAATCAGCCCCAGCATTTT. Its translation: CASRGQSNQPQHF.

The J gene is TRBJ2-1, the V gene TRBV5-1; 13 nucleotides match TRBD2. CDR3 size: 15 residues. Germline trimming cut 4 bases from V and 7 bases from J; bases unmatched to any gene: 5. Germline lookup yields CDR1 SGHRS and CDR2 YFSETQ. The DNA of the CDR3 is TGCGCCAGCAGCATCACTAGCGGGGGGGCAAATGAGCAGTTCTTC. As protein: CASSITSGGANEQFF.

This chain connects TRBV15 to TRBJ1-2; possibly TRBD1 for D (6 bases). Germline loops: CDR1 LNHNV, CDR2 YYDKDF (reference sequence). V was cut by 0 bases and J by 8 bases, with 10 bases left in between. The length of the CDR3 is 13 residues. This CDR3 reads CATSRDSRGGYTF. Here the CDR3 DNA reads TGTGCCACCAGCAGAGATAGCAGGGGAGGCTACACCTTC.

The chain links TRBV5-1 to TRBJ2-7; 8 nucleotides match TRBD1. The trim removed 0 bases at V and 6 bases at J, leaving 8 bases unmatched. Germline V gene data show CDR1 as SGHRS and CDR2 as YFSETQ. The CDR3 is 15 residues long. The CDR3 DNA is TGCGCCAGCAGCTTGGTCGCCAGGGGGCTGGGCGAGCAGTACTTC. It translates to CASSLVARGLGEQYF.

The chain has TRBV2 and TRBJ2-5; D remains unclear. CDR1 is SNHLY and CDR2 is FYNNEI in the germline V gene. V was pared by 4 bases and J by 2 bases, with 11 bases between. This CDR3 contains 14 residues. The CDR3, as DNA: TGTGCCAGCAGTGGCCGCCCTAGGCAAGAGACCCAGTACTTC. This codes for CASSGRPRQETQYF.

The J gene is TRBJ1-1, the V gene TRBV27, with 7 bases matching TRBD1. CDR3 length equals 17 residues. V shed 2 bases and J 0 bases; nucleotides not matched to a gene: 9. CDR1 MNHEY and CDR2 SMNVEV come from the germline V gene (reference sequence). The CDR3 DNA is TGTGCCAGCAGTTTAGTACCCGAGGGGGCGATGAACACTGAAGCTTTCTTT. This encodes CASSLVPEGAMNTEAFF.

The chain combines TRBV2 with TRBJ2-7; 8 positions match TRBD2. The ends lost 6 bases at V and 7 bases at J; junction bases unmatched: 8. CDR1 and CDR2 (germline): SNHLY, FYNNEI. The length of the CDR3 is 13 residues. The CDR3, as DNA: TGTGCCAGCAGACCCGGGGGGGCGGAAGAGCAGTACTTC. Translating gives CASRPGGAEEQYF.

The genes are TRBV5-1 and TRBJ2-3; 10 nucleotides align to TRBD1. The CDR3 spans 15 residues. Looked up from germline, CDR1 is SGHRS and CDR2 is YFSETQ. Losses at the gene ends were 4 bases for V and 4 bases for J; bases not matched to a gene: 6. Written as DNA, the CDR3 is TGCGCCAGCAGCAGTCGACAGGGGGCCTCAGATACGCAGTATTTT. Residues: CASSSRQGASDTQYF.

CDR3 region: CASSPRDRENTEAFF. In DNA, the CDR3 is TGCGCCAGCAGCCCCCGAGACAGGGAGAACACTGAAGCTTTCTTT. This chain uses TRBV5-1 with TRBJ1-1; 7 positions match TRBD1. The CDR3 runs to 15 residues. Germline loops: CDR1 SGHRS, CDR2 YFSETQ. V gave up 4 bases and J gave up 1 base; unmatched junction bases: 7.

This sequence joins TRBV28 and TRBJ1-2; possible D gene TRBD1, 5 bases. Germline V gene data show CDR1 as MDHEN and CDR2 as SYDVKM. V lost 3 bases, J lost 7 bases, and 18 bases lay in between. This CDR3 is built from 15 residues. CDR3 nucleotides: TGTGCCAGCAGTTTCCCCCGTTGGCAGGGAGGTGGCTACACCTTC. Translated, it gives CASSFPRWQGGGYTF.

The count of this clone is one. CDR3 coding DNA: TGTGCCAGTACCTCGTTAGGCGGCGGCGCCTACAATGAGCAGTTCTTC. Encoded protein: CASTSLGGGAYNEQFF. The chain recombines TRBV19 with TRBJ2-1; D gene ambiguous. V lost 7 bases and J lost 2, with 18 bases in between. This CDR3 has 16 residues. Looked up from germline, CDR1 is LNHDA and CDR2 is SQIVND (reference sequence). The full variable domain, rest sourced from reference TRBV19 and TRBJ2-1, is DGGITQSPKYLFRKEGQNVTLSCEQNLNHDAMYWYRQDPGQGLRLIYYSQIVNDFQKGDIAEGYSVSREKKESFPLTVTSAQKNPTAFYLCASTSLGGGAYNEQFFGPGTRLTVL.

This clone was detected once. The chain recombines TRBV6-5 with TRBJ1-2; 7 bases fit TRBD1. Germline trimming cut 7 bases from V and 4 bases from J; bases unmatched to any gene: 6. The CDR3 loop spans 13 amino acids. Germline CDR1 and CDR2: MNHEY and SVGAGI. The chain's CDR3 is CASMRQGLYGYTF. The CDR3 bases are TGTGCCAGCATGAGACAGGGACTCTATGGCTACACCTTC.